The 10 T cell receptor beta chains reported below all come from one sample, sequenced in a study of blood T cells in healthy people across ages. Primed by a sample-barcoded 5' primer and a J-beta primer mix, a second PCR proceeded for roughly 7 to 12 cycles. TCRdb reprocessed the 5' RACE reads via MiXCR and lists one record per CDR3 protein. The top ten clones hold roughly 10% of a sample with approximately 1.5 million distinct CDR3 sequences, approximately 32% of them seen once. Input material: blood. These receptors originate from a woman aged 30 to 39 in good health.

The chain recombines TRBV24-1 with TRBJ2-2; D is perhaps TRBD2 (6 bases). This CDR3 is built from 15 residues. V was shortened by 5 bases and J by 4 bases, with 13 bases between the two germline ends. Germline CDR1 and CDR2: KGHDR and SFDVKD. In nucleotides, the CDR3 is TGTGCCACCAGTGTGGAGAGGAGGGGCACCGGGGAGCTGTTTTTT. Translating gives CATSVERRGTGELFF.

The chain links TRBV5-1 to TRBJ2-3, with 7 bases that match TRBD1. V shed 3 bases, J shed 0 bases, and the junction held 7 bases outside the gene matches. Germline-derived CDR1 and CDR2 are SGHRS and YFSETQ. The CDR3 is made up of 16 amino acids. The CDR3 nucleotides are TGCGCCAGCAGCTCTCCGGGACAGATTAGCACAGATACGCAGTATTTT. Translation: CASSSPGQISTDTQYF.

This clonotype was counted between two and nine times. This chain joins TRBV4-1 and TRBJ1-1; a possible D gene is TRBD1 (5 bases). V gave up 4 bases and J gave up 6 bases, with 12 bases separating them. This CDR3 spans 13 amino acids. Germline V CDR1 and CDR2: MGHRA, YSYEKL. CDR3 coding DNA: TGCGCCAGCAGCCCCAGGGTCTCCGCTGAAGCTTTCTTT. Residues: CASSPRVSAEAFF.

This chain uses TRBV20-1 with TRBJ2-7; D is undetermined. Germline assignment: CDR1 DFQATT and CDR2 SNEGSKA (reference sequence). The CDR3 is 14 residues long. This CDR3 is CGITAQVTSYEQYF. In DNA, the CDR3 is TGCGGGATAACGGCGCAGGTTACCTCCTACGAGCAGTACTTC.

The rearrangement uses TRBV20-1 and TRBJ2-2; D tentatively fits TRBD1 or TRBD2 (6 bases each). This CDR3 is 15 amino acids long. Germline V CDR1 and CDR2: DFQATT, SNEGSKA (reference sequence). Trimming removed 1 base from V and 3 bases from J, with 12 bases in between. CDR3: CSARVAGEDTGELFF. Written as DNA, the CDR3 is TGCAGTGCTAGAGTGGCAGGGGAGGACACCGGGGAGCTGTTTTTT.

The rearrangement joins TRBV2 to TRBJ2-5; D tentatively reads TRBD1 or TRBD2 (5 bases each). The CDR3 has 12 amino acids. V lost 3 bases to trimming and J lost 12 bases, with 14 bases between them. CDR1 and CDR2 (germline): SNHLY, FYNNEI. The CDR3 sequence: CASSDVWGREYF. The CDR3 region has the DNA TGTGCCAGCAGTGATGTTTGGGGACGGGAGTACTTC.

This clonotype was detected only a few times. The J gene is TRBJ1-6, the V gene TRBV12-3 or TRBV12-4, with TRBD1 matching 9 bases. The CDR3 sequence is 15 residues long. With 5 bases clipped from V and 10 bases from J, the junction kept 9 bases outside the gene matches. The CDR3 sequence is CASSHRDRERSPLHF. The CDR3 nucleotides read TGTGCCAGCAGTCACCGGGACAGGGAACGATCACCCCTCCACTTT.

This chain uses TRBV14 with TRBJ1-4; 9 nucleotides align to TRBD1. The J segment lost 8 bases and the V segment lost 2 bases, leaving 9 bases of the junction unmatched. Germline V CDR1 and CDR2: SGHDN, FVKESK. This CDR3 spans 16 amino acids. This CDR3 is CASSQYRGQLEEKLFF. The CDR3 DNA reads as TGTGCCAGCAGCCAATACAGGGGGCAACTAGAAGAAAAACTGTTTTTT.

This clonotype was recorded a few times. This chain joins TRBV28 and TRBJ1-1; no firm D call. Trimming pared 6 bases from V and 4 bases from J, leaving 12 bases between. Germline CDR1 MDHEN, CDR2 SYDVKM. The CDR3 runs to 13 residues. CDR3 DNA sequence: TGTGCCAGCAGCAGCGTGGGGTTCACTGAAGCTTTCTTT. Amino acid sequence: CASSSVGFTEAFF.

Ten or more counts support this clonotype. The chain employs TRBV12-3 or TRBV12-4 and TRBJ2-5; D is possibly TRBD2 (6 bases). The V end was cut by 6 bases, the J end by 9 bases, with 17 bases between. The CDR3 contains 13 residues. CDR3 DNA sequence: TGTGCCAGCAGAGATAGCGGATTCGGGGCCCAGTACTTC. It specifies CASRDSGFGAQYF.